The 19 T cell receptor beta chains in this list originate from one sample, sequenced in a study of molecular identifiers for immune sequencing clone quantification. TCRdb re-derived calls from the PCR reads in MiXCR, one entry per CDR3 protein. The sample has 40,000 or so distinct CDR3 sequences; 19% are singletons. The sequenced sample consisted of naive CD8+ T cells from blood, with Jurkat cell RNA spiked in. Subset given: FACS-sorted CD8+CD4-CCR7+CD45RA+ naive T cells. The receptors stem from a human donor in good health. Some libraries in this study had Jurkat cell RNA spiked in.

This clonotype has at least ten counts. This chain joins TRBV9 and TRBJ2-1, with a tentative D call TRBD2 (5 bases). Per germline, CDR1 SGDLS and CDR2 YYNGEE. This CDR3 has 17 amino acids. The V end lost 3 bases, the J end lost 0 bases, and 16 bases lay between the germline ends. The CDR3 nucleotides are TGTGCCAGCAGCGACTCCCGGGGTAGCGACTCCTACAATGAGCAGTTCTTC. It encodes CASSDSRGSDSYNEQFF.

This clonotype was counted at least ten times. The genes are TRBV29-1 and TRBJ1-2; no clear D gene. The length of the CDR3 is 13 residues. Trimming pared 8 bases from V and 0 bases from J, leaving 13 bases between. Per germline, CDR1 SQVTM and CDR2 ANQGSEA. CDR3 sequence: CSTPQAANYGYTF. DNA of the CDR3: TGCAGCACCCCCCAGGCGGCTAACTATGGCTACACCTTC.

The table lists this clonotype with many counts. CDR3 sequence: CATSRDLSSYNEQFF. CDR3 nucleotide sequence: TGTGCCACCAGCAGAGATCTCAGTTCCTACAATGAGCAGTTCTTC. The rearrangement joins TRBV15 to TRBJ2-1; no firm D call. Between the trimmed V and J ends, which lost 0 bases and 1 base, there was a span of 7 bases. This CDR3 contains 15 residues. Germline V gene sequence: CDR1 LNHNV, CDR2 YYDKDF (reference sequence).

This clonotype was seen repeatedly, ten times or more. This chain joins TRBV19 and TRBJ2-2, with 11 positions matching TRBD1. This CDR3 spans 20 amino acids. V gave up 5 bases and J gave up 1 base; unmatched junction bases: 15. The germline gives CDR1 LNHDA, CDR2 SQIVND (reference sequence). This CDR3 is CASSVSYRDRGNRNTGELFF. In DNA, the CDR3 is TGTGCCAGTAGTGTGAGCTACAGGGACAGGGGGAACAGGAACACCGGGGAGCTGTTTTTT.

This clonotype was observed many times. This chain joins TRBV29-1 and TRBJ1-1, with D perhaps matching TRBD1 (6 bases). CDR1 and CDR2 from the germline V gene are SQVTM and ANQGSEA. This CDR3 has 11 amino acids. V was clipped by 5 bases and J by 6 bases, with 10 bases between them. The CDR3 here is CSVLRGAEAFF. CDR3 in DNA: TGCAGCGTTCTCAGGGGAGCTGAAGCTTTCTTT.

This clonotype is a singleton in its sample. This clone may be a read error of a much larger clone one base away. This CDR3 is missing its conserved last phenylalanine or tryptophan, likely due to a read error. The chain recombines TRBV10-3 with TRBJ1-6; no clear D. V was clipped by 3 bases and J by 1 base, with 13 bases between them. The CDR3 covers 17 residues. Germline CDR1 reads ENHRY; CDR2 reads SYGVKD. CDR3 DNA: TGTGCCATCAGTGACACCAGATTTGGATCCTATAATTCACCCCTCCACCTT. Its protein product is CAISDTRFGSYNSPLHL.

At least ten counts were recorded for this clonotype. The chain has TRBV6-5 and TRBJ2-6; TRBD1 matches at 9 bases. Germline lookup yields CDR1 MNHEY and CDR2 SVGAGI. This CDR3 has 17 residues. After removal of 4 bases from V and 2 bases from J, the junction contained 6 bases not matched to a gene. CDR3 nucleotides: TGTGCCAGCAGTTCAAAACAGGGGGCAACTGGGGCCAACGTCCTGACTTTC. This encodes CASSSKQGATGANVLTF.

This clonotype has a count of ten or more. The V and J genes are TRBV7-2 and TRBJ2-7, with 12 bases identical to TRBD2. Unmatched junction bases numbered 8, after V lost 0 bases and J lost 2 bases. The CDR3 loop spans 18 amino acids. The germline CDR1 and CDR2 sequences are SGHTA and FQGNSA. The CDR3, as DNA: TGTGCCAGCAGCTTAGCCGGGGGGACTAGCGGGCTAGCCTACGAGCAGTACTTC. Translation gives CASSLAGGTSGLAYEQYF.

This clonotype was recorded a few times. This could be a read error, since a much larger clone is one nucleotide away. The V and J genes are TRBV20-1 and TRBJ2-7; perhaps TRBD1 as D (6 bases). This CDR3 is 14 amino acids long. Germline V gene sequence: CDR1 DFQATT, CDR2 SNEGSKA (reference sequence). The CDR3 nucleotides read TGCGGTGCTATGGACAGCAAGACTACCTACGAGCAGTACTTC. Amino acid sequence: CGAMDSKTTYEQYF.

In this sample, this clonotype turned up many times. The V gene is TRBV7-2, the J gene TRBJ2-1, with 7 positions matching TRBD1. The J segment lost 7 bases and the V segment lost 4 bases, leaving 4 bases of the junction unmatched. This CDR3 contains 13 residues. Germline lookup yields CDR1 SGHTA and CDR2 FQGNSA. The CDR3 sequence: CASSSPDRNEQFF. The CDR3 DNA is TGTGCCAGCAGCTCGCCGGACAGGAATGAGCAGTTCTTC.

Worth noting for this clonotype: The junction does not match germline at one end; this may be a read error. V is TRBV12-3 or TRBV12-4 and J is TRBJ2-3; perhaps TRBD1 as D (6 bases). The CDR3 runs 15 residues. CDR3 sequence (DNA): TGCGCCAGCGGTGTACAGGGACCCCTCACAGATACGCAGTATTTT. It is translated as CASGVQGPLTDTQYF.

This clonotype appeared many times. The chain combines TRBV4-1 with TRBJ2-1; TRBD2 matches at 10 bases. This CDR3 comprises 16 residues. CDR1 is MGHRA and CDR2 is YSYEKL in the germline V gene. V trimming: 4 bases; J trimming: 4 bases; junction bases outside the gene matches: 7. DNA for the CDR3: TGCGCCAGCAGCCCGCCTAGCGGGAGCCTATACAATGAGCAGTTCTTC. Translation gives CASSPPSGSLYNEQFF.

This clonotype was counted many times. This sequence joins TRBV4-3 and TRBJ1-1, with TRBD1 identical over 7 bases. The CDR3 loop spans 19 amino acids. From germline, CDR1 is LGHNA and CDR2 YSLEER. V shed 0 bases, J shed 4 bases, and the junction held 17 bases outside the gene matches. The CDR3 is CASSQDRQGPSSGATEAFF. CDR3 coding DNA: TGCGCCAGCAGCCAAGACCGACAGGGACCGAGCTCAGGGGCCACTGAAGCTTTCTTT.

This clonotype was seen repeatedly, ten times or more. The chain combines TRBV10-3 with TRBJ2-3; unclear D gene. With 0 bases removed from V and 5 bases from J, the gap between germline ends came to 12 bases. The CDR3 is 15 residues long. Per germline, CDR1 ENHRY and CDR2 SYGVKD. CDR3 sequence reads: CAISESTFVGDTQYF. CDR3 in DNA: TGTGCCATCAGTGAGTCGACCTTCGTAGGAGATACGCAGTATTTT.

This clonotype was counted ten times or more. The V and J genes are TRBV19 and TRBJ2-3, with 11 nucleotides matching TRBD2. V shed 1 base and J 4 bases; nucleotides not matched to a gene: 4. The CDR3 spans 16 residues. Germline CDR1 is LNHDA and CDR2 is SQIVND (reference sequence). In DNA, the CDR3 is TGTGCCAGTAGTATAGCCGGACTAGCGGGCGCAGATACGCAGTATTTT. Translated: CASSIAGLAGADTQYF.

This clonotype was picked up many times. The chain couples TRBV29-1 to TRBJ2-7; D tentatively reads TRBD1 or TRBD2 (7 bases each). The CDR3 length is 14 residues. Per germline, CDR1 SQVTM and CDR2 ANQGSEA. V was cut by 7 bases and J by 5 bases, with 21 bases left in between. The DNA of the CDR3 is TGCAGCGCTGCCGGGGGGAATCAGGGGGACGAGCAGTACTTC. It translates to CSAAGGNQGDEQYF.

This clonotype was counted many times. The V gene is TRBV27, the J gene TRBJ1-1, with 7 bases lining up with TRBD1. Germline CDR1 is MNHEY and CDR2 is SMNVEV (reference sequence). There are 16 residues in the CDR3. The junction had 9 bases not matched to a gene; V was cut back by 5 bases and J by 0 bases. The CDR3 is CASSAGTAIMNTEAFF. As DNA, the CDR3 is TGTGCCAGCAGTGCCGGGACAGCGATCATGAACACTGAAGCTTTCTTT.

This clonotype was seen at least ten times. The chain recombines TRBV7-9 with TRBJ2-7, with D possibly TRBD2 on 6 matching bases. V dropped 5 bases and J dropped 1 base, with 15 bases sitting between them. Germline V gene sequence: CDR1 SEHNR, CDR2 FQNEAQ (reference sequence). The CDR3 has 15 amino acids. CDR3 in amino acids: CASSPVGGKSYEQYF. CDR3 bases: TGTGCCAGCAGCCCAGTGGGGGGAAAATCCTACGAGCAGTACTTC. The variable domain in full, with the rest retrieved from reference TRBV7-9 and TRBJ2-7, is DTGVSQNPRHKITKRGQNVTFRCDPISEHNRLYWYRQTLGQGPEFLTYFQNEAQLEKSRLLSDRFSAERPKGSFSTLEIQRTEQGDSAMYLCASSPVGGKSYEQYFGPGTRLTVT.

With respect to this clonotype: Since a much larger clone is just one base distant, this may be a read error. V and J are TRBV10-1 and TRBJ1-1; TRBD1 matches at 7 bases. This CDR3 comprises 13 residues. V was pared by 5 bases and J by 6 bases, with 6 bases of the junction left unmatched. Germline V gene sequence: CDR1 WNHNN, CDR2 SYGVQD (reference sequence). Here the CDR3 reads CASSQHRGSEAFF. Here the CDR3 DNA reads TGCGCCAGCAGTCAACACAGGGGTTCTGAAGCTTTCTTT.